The 11 T cell receptor beta chains presented below share a single source sample, sequenced in a study of CD8 T cells in ankylosing spondylitis. TCRdb re-called the 5' RACE reads through MiXCR, storing one row per CDR3 protein. Among about 250,000 distinct CDR3 sequences listed, 30% to 40% were seen once. Source material: blood, either unsorted or a sorted T cell fraction (not recorded which). The receptors originated from a male donor with ankylosing spondylitis or in good health (not recorded which).

The V call is TRBV20-1, the J call TRBJ1-2, with D tentatively TRBD1 (6 bases). The CDR3 consists of 13 residues. Deletions cut 6 bases from V and 2 bases from J, with 13 bases between. Germline V gene lookup returns CDR1 DFQATT and CDR2 SNEGSKA (reference sequence). In DNA, the CDR3 is TGCAGTGCAGCGACAGGAGACAACTATGGCTACACCTTC. It specifies CSAATGDNYGYTF.

This clonotype was picked up a small number of times. V is TRBV27 and J is TRBJ1-5, with D uncertain. This CDR3 region has 14 residues. Trimming removed 2 bases at V and 3 bases at J, with 8 bases between. Germline CDR1 MNHEY, CDR2 SMNVEV (reference sequence). The CDR3 sequence: CASSLGALNQPQHF. The CDR3 nucleotides read TGTGCCAGCAGTTTAGGAGCTCTCAATCAGCCCCAGCATTTT.

This clonotype was counted a single time. The V gene is TRBV7-9, the J gene TRBJ2-1; D remains unclear. The germline CDR1 and CDR2 sequences are SEHNR and FQNEAQ (reference sequence). The CDR3 extends over 14 amino acids. Trimming removed 2 bases from V and 5 bases from J, with 10 bases in between. This CDR3 is CASSLFQDHNEQFF. In DNA form, the CDR3 reads TGTGCCAGCAGCTTATTCCAGGATCACAATGAGCAGTTCTTC.

The gene calls are TRBV5-1 and TRBJ2-3; possibly TRBD2 for D (7 bases). With 1 base removed from V and 2 bases from J, the gap between germline ends came to 14 bases. The CDR3 totals 16 residues. In germline, CDR1 is SGHRS, CDR2 YFSETQ. CDR3 protein: CASSLKAGASTDTQYF. Here the CDR3 DNA reads TGCGCCAGCAGCTTGAAGGCGGGGGCCTCCACAGATACGCAGTATTTT. Using reference TRBV5-1 and TRBJ2-3 for the parts outside the CDR3, the full variable domain is KAGVTQTPRYLIKTRGQQVTLSCSPISGHRSVSWYQQTPGQGLQFLFEYFSETQRNKGNFPGRFSGRQFSNSRSEMNVSTLELGDSALYLCASSLKAGASTDTQYFGPGTRLTVL.

V and J are TRBV9 and TRBJ2-7; D not certain. There are 13 residues in the CDR3. The V gene's germline CDR1 is SGDLS and CDR2 YYNGEE. With 1 base removed from V and 0 bases from J, the gap between germline ends came to 5 bases. The CDR3 DNA sequence: TGTGCCAGCAGCGTATGGTACTCCTACGAGCAGTACTTC. Translation gives CASSVWYSYEQYF.

In DNA form, the CDR3 reads TGTGCCAGCAGCTTAGGGCCAGTAAGCTACAATGAGCAGTTCTTC. It translates to CASSLGPVSYNEQFF. The V call is TRBV7-2, the J call TRBJ2-1; D remains unclear. CDR1 and CDR2 from the germline V gene are SGHTA and FQGNSA. V was shortened by 1 base and J by 3 bases, with 10 bases between the two germline ends. CDR3 length: 15 residues.

There are a few counts of this clonotype. This sequence joins TRBV6-1 and TRBJ1-1; no firm D call. There are 14 residues in the CDR3. V lost 6 bases, J lost 3 bases, and 14 bases lay in between. The germline V gene has CDR1 MNHNS and CDR2 SASEGT. CDR3 coding DNA: TGTGCCAGCAGCCGAAGCGACCGCCACACTGAAGCTTTCTTT. Protein sequence: CASSRSDRHTEAFF.

V and J are TRBV7-3 and TRBJ2-3, with D possibly TRBD1 on 5 matching bases. CDR3 length equals 14 residues. Germline V lookup: CDR1 SGHTA, CDR2 FQGTGA. Trimming took off 0 bases at V and 5 bases at J, with 9 bases between the two ends. The CDR3 DNA reads TGTGCCAGCAGCTTAACGAGACAGATAGATACGCAGTATTTT. The encoded protein is CASSLTRQIDTQYF.

The rearrangement uses TRBV20-1 and TRBJ1-1, with 7 bases matching TRBD1. Per germline, CDR1 DFQATT and CDR2 SNEGSKA (reference sequence). The CDR3 has 14 amino acids. V shed 6 bases, J shed 0 bases, and the junction held 7 bases outside the gene matches. CDR3 bases: TGCAGTGCACCCAGGGGGTTGGTGAACACTGAAGCTTTCTTT. This encodes CSAPRGLVNTEAFF.

J is TRBJ2-3 and V is TRBV5-1, with D unclear. The V and J ends lost 6 bases and 0 bases respectively, with 11 bases between them. The CDR3 consists of 14 residues. Germline V gene lookup returns CDR1 SGHRS and CDR2 YFSETQ. The CDR3 nucleotides are TGCGCCAGCATTCCCTTTGACAGCACAGATACGCAGTATTTT. Translation gives CASIPFDSTDTQYF. Supplemented by reference TRBV5-1 and TRBJ2-3, the full variable domain reads KAGVTQTPRYLIKTRGQQVTLSCSPISGHRSVSWYQQTPGQGLQFLFEYFSETQRNKGNFPGRFSGRQFSNSRSEMNVSTLELGDSALYLCASIPFDSTDTQYFGPGTRLTVL.

V and J are TRBV7-9 and TRBJ1-1; the D gene is possibly TRBD1 (5 bases). Germline assignment: CDR1 SEHNR and CDR2 FQNEAQ (reference sequence). The CDR3 extends over 14 amino acids. Trimming pared 7 bases from V and 1 base from J, leaving 13 bases between. DNA for the CDR3: TGTGCCAGCAAAGGGTCCGGGACGAACACTGAAGCTTTCTTT. It encodes CASKGSGTNTEAFF. The full variable domain, in which reference TRBV7-9 and TRBJ1-1 provide the parts outside the CDR3, is DTGVSQNPRHKITKRGQNVTFRCDPISEHNRLYWYRQTLGQGPEFLTYFQNEAQLEKSRLLSDRFSAERPKGSFSTLEIQRTEQGDSAMYLCASKGSGTNTEAFFGQGTRLTVV.